This TCR beta chain was recorded in a study of blood T cells in healthy people across ages. Across the whole study: For every two T cells, template switching captured about one barcoded beta molecule.

A J-beta primer mix and a sample-barcoded 5' primer were used in a second PCR of about 7 to 12 cycles. One entry per CDR3 protein results from TCRdb running MiXCR on the 5' RACE reads. This table holds about 690,000 distinct CDR3 sequences, around 43% found once. To note about this clonotype: Its target is unknown.

Trimming shortened V by 5 bases and J by 4 bases, and 15 bases separated the two germline ends. The CDR3 length is 15 residues. Germline values: CDR1 SGHVS, CDR2 FQNEAQ. Points from the study as a whole: Getting older went along with TCR beta diversity per million T cells dropping roughly linearly. Samples with more naive T cells showed higher observed beta diversity.

The TCR sequence derives from an elderly man in good health. The chain has TRBV7-8 and TRBJ1-5; tentatively, D is TRBD1 (5 bases). Sequenced material: blood. As DNA, the CDR3 is TGTGCCAGCAGCCCGGGGCCATCAAGGAATCAGCCCCAGCATTTT. Encoded protein: CASSPGPSRNQPQHF.